A single sample is the source of the 29 T cell receptor beta chains below, sequenced in a study of Graves' ophthalmopathy and Graves' hyperthyroidism. TCR beta CDR3 amplification used RNA transcripts. First-round RT-PCR relied on HTBI primers, and a second-round multiplex PCR came next. TCRdb called the multiplex PCR reads again in MiXCR, with one record for every CDR3 protein. The table includes 450,000 to 600,000 distinct CDR3 sequences, approximately 35% detected once. Input material: peripheral blood or thyroid tissue (not recorded which). The origin of the receptors is an adult man with Graves' hyperthyroidism.

The chain couples TRBV29-1 to TRBJ2-7; the match to TRBD1 covers 10 bases. CDR1 is SQVTM and CDR2 is ANQGSEA in the germline V gene. Germline trimming cut 6 bases from V and 2 bases from J; bases unmatched to any gene: 4. This CDR3 is built from 13 residues. CDR3 DNA: TGCAGCGTGGGACAGGGGTATACCTACGAGCAGTACTTC. Protein: CSVGQGYTYEQYF.

This clonotype occurred many times. This chain joins TRBV15 and TRBJ1-1; D is possibly TRBD1 (6 bases). The ends were cut back, 8 bases at V and 0 bases at J, with 10 bases in the middle. Per germline, CDR1 LNHNV and CDR2 YYDKDF (reference sequence). This CDR3 spans 13 amino acids. The CDR3 sequence: CATAQGMNTEAFF. The DNA of the CDR3 is TGTGCCACCGCCCAGGGGATGAACACTGAAGCTTTCTTT. Drawing the rest from reference TRBV15 and TRBJ1-1, the complete variable domain is DAMVIQNPRYQVTQFGKPVTLSCSQTLNHNVMYWYQQKSSQAPKLLFHYYDKDFNNEADTPDNFQSRRPNTSFCFLDIRSPGLGDTAMYLCATAQGMNTEAFFGQGTRLTVV.

This clonotype occurred many times. The chain combines TRBV9 with TRBJ1-2, with D tentatively TRBD1 (5 bases). Germline V gene data show CDR1 as SGDLS and CDR2 as YYNGEE. The V end lost 3 bases, the J end lost 9 bases, and 18 bases lay between the germline ends. The CDR3 has 14 residues. Written as DNA, the CDR3 is TGTGCCAGCAGCGGTGCCGGGACCGCCACTCGCTACACCTTC. Its translation is CASSGAGTATRYTF.

This clonotype was counted between two and nine times. The J gene is TRBJ1-2, the V gene TRBV5-4; D is ambiguous. Germline V gene lookup returns CDR1 SGHNT and CDR2 YYREEE (reference sequence). V was shortened by 0 bases and J by 4 bases, with 10 bases between the two germline ends. The CDR3 is 14 amino acids. The CDR3 bases are TGTGCCAGCAGCTTGGGGTCGGGTCCCTATGGCTACACCTTC. This gives the protein CASSLGSGPYGYTF.

This sequence joins TRBV7-6 and TRBJ2-1, with D tentatively TRBD1 (6 bases). V dropped 5 bases and J dropped 3 bases, with 8 bases sitting between them. Germline CDR1 reads SGHVS; CDR2 reads FNYEAQ. CDR3 size: 13 residues. Here the CDR3 DNA reads TGTGCCAGCAGCCCAGGGGTCTACAATGAGCAGTTCTTC. This translates into CASSPGVYNEQFF.

J is TRBJ2-3 and V is TRBV5-1; D is undetermined. Germline-derived CDR1 and CDR2 are SGHRS and YFSETQ. The CDR3 covers 14 residues. V dropped 2 bases and J dropped 1 base, with 8 bases sitting between them. CDR3 coding DNA: TGCGCCAGCAGCTTTAATTCGGGCACAGATACGCAGTATTTT. Protein product: CASSFNSGTDTQYF.

This clonotype was counted at least ten times. The V gene is TRBV6-1, the J gene TRBJ1-2, with D uncertain. Germline CDR1 and CDR2: MNHNS and SASEGT. The CDR3 consists of 16 residues. V was pared by 0 bases and J by 4 bases, with 15 bases between. CDR3 protein: CASSEALSPNGYGYTF. The CDR3 nucleotides read TGTGCCAGCAGTGAAGCGCTTAGCCCGAATGGCTATGGCTACACCTTC.

The V and J genes are TRBV20-1 and TRBJ2-2; 7 nucleotides agree with TRBD2. The CDR3 consists of 13 residues. Trimming took 0 bases from V and 7 from J; bases not matched to a gene: 2. Looked up from germline, CDR1 is DFQATT and CDR2 is SNEGSKA (reference sequence). The CDR3 nucleotides are TGCAGTGCTAGAGAGCGGACTAGCGGGGAGCTGTTTTTT. This gives the protein CSARERTSGELFF.

On this clonotype: Since a much larger clone is just one base distant, this may be a read error. CDR3 residues: CASSESSGGPSQETQHF. The CDR3 DNA is TGTGCCAGCAGTGAAAGTAGCGGGGGCCCCTCCCAAGAGACCCAGCACTTC. This sequence joins TRBV2 and TRBJ2-5, with 9 bases aligning to TRBD2. Germline assignment: CDR1 SNHLY and CDR2 FYNNEI. CDR3 size: 17 residues. Using reference TRBV2 and TRBJ2-5 for the parts outside the CDR3, the full variable domain is EPEVTQTPSHQVTQMGQEVILRCVPISNHLYFYWYRQILGQKVEFLVSFYNNEISEKSEIFDDQFSVERPDGSNFTLKIRSTKLEDSAMYFCASSESSGGPSQETQHFGPGTRLLVL.

This clonotype was counted many times. The chain carries TRBV7-9 and TRBJ2-5, with D maybe TRBD1 (6 bases). V was pared by 1 base and J by 5 bases, with 11 bases between. The CDR3 is made up of 14 amino acids. Germline V lookup: CDR1 SEHNR, CDR2 FQNEAQ (reference sequence). CDR3 sequence: CASSLVSQGETQYF. CDR3 nucleotide sequence: TGTGCCAGCAGCTTAGTGTCACAGGGTGAGACCCAGTACTTC.

This clonotype was detected many times. V is TRBV15 and J is TRBJ2-7, with a possible D match to TRBD2 (5 bases). Germline CDR1 is LNHNV and CDR2 is YYDKDF (reference sequence). V lost 1 base and J lost 6, with 16 bases in between. The CDR3 has 15 residues. The CDR3 DNA reads TGTGCCACCAGCAGAGCGGTTACTAGTCTGGGCGAGCAGTACTTC. This sequence encodes CATSRAVTSLGEQYF.

In this sample, this clonotype turned up many times. This rearrangement joins TRBV7-9 to TRBJ2-7, with a possible D match to TRBD1 (6 bases). The V end was cut by 6 bases, the J end by 0 bases, with 15 bases between. The CDR3 has 15 residues. In germline, CDR1 is SEHNR, CDR2 FQNEAQ (reference sequence). CDR3 in amino acids: CASSQGTLSSYEQYF. CDR3 in DNA: TGTGCCAGCAGTCAAGGGACACTCAGCTCCTACGAGCAGTACTTC.

Many counts were recorded for this clonotype. This sequence joins TRBV19 and TRBJ1-5; perhaps TRBD1 as D (5 bases). This CDR3 has 15 amino acids. Germline V gene sequence: CDR1 LNHDA, CDR2 SQIVND (reference sequence). Trimming removed 0 bases at V and 3 bases at J, with 9 bases between. CDR3 coding DNA: TGTGCCAGTAGTATAGATAGGGGTGCCAATCAGCCCCAGCATTTT. Protein product: CASSIDRGANQPQHF.

This clonotype was found many times. The chain couples TRBV9 to TRBJ2-7; no definite D call. V was cut by 2 bases and J by 2 bases, with 8 bases left in between. The CDR3 spans 13 residues. CDR1 is SGDLS and CDR2 is YYNGEE in the germline V gene. CDR3 loop: CASSVDSTYEQYF. The CDR3 region has the DNA TGTGCCAGCAGCGTTGATAGCACCTACGAGCAGTACTTC.

About this clonotype itself: One end of the junction varies from germline; a read error may be responsible. The V and J genes are TRBV2 and TRBJ2-6; 7 nucleotides agree with TRBD1. The CDR3 runs to 14 residues. Germline values: CDR1 SNHLY, CDR2 FYNNEI. CDR3 nucleotide sequence: TGTGCCATCAGTGTGGGACAGGGGGCCAACGTCCTGACTTTC. It codes for CAISVGQGANVLTF.

This clonotype occurred many times. The chain recombines TRBV2 with TRBJ1-1; 9 bases are shared with TRBD1. Trimming took 3 bases from V and 3 from J; bases not matched to a gene: 8. Germline values: CDR1 SNHLY, CDR2 FYNNEI. The CDR3 is made up of 16 amino acids. The CDR3 sequence is CASSELAGQGDTEAFF. CDR3 DNA: TGTGCCAGCAGTGAGTTGGCGGGACAGGGTGACACTGAAGCTTTCTTT.

To note about this clonotype: Since a much larger clone is just one base distant, this may be a read error. This CDR3 fails to terminate in the conserved phenylalanine or tryptophan, so it likely reflects a read error. The chain employs TRBV20-1 and TRBJ1-2; TRBD1 matches 8 bases. The CDR3 length is 15 residues. V was pared by 5 bases and J by 4 bases, with 12 bases of the junction left unmatched. Germline CDR1 is DFQATT and CDR2 is SNEGSKA (reference sequence). CDR3: CSASRTSTGVYGYTL. DNA of the CDR3: TGCAGTGCTTCTAGGACCTCGACAGGGGTCTATGGCTACACCCTC.

This clonotype was observed once. The junction differs from germline at one of its ends, possibly a read error. The J gene is TRBJ2-2, the V gene TRBV5-1, with D possibly being TRBD1 (6 bases). The germline CDR1 and CDR2 sequences are SGHRS and YFSETQ. This CDR3 spans 15 amino acids. The CDR3 loop is CASSLATGNPGELFF. The CDR3 DNA reads as TGCGCCAGCAGCTTGGCCACAGGGAACCCCGGGGAGCTGTTTTTT.

This chain's CDR3 is CASSLVEGTYEQYF. The CDR3 DNA is TGTGCCAGCAGCTTAGTTGAGGGCACCTACGAGCAGTACTTC. The chain uses TRBV7-9 and TRBJ2-7; possibly TRBD2 for D (5 bases). Deletions cut 1 base from V and 2 bases from J, with 9 bases between. CDR1 SEHNR and CDR2 FQNEAQ come from the germline V gene (reference sequence). CDR3 length: 14 amino acids.

There are many counts of this clonotype. The genes are TRBV2 and TRBJ1-6; TRBD1 might be the D (5 bases). V gave up 2 bases and J gave up 5 bases, with 19 bases separating them. Per germline, CDR1 SNHLY and CDR2 FYNNEI. The CDR3 sequence is 18 residues long. For the CDR3, the DNA is TGTGCCAGCAGTGAAATGGGGGACGGCCGTTGGAATAATTCACCCCTCCACTTT. It encodes CASSEMGDGRWNNSPLHF.

This clonotype was found a few times. V gene TRBV20-1 combines with J gene TRBJ2-3; TRBD2 matches at 8 bases. V shed 3 bases, J shed 5 bases, and the junction held 7 bases outside the gene matches. Germline V gives CDR1 DFQATT, CDR2 SNEGSKA (reference sequence). The CDR3 extends over 14 amino acids. The CDR3 region is CSASGRAGGDTQYF. CDR3 DNA: TGCAGTGCTAGCGGGAGGGCCGGAGGAGATACGCAGTATTTT.

V is TRBV24-1 and J is TRBJ2-5, with no clear D. CDR1 KGHDR and CDR2 SFDVKD come from the germline V gene. V lost 2 bases, J lost 0 bases, and 12 bases lay in between. The CDR3 is 16 residues long. The CDR3 spells CATSDYGRGYQETQYF. CDR3 bases: TGTGCCACCAGTGATTACGGGCGTGGGTACCAAGAGACCCAGTACTTC.

There are many counts of this clonotype. The V and J genes are TRBV19 and TRBJ1-3; D is ambiguous. CDR3 length: 15 residues. Trimming removed 2 bases at V and 4 bases at J, with 12 bases between. Germline lookup yields CDR1 LNHDA and CDR2 SQIVND (reference sequence). The CDR3 protein is CASSIKGIEGNTIYF. In nucleotides, the CDR3 is TGTGCCAGTAGTATAAAGGGCATAGAGGGAAACACCATATATTTT.

This clonotype has a count of ten or more. The rearrangement links TRBV2 to TRBJ1-2, with D perhaps TRBD1 (5 bases). There are 12 residues in the CDR3. CDR1 and CDR2 from the germline V gene are SNHLY and FYNNEI. V gave up 8 bases and J gave up 2 bases, with 9 bases separating them. The CDR3 here is CASVRDNYGYTF. CDR3 coding DNA: TGTGCCAGCGTAAGGGACAACTATGGCTACACCTTC. The full variable domain, completed using reference TRBV2 and TRBJ1-2, is EPEVTQTPSHQVTQMGQEVILRCVPISNHLYFYWYRQILGQKVEFLVSFYNNEISEKSEIFDDQFSVERPDGSNFTLKIRSTKLEDSAMYFCASVRDNYGYTFGSGTRLTVV.

This clonotype showed up just a few times. A clone one base away is much larger, so this may be a read error. The rearrangement links TRBV7-2 to TRBJ2-5; D call uncertain. CDR3 length: 13 residues. The germline CDR1 and CDR2 sequences are SGHTA and FQGNSA. The germline V and J ends were trimmed by 1 base and 5 bases, with 8 bases remaining between them. The CDR3 nucleotides are TGTGCCAGCAGCTTAGGGTCTTCGGAGACCCAGTACTTC. Protein product: CASSLGSSETQYF.

This clonotype was seen at least ten times. The chain uses TRBV2 and TRBJ1-2, with D perhaps matching TRBD1 (6 bases). The length of the CDR3 is 14 residues. From germline, CDR1 is SNHLY and CDR2 FYNNEI. Trimming took 2 bases from V and 0 from J, leaving 7 bases between them. Here the CDR3 reads CASSEWGPNYGYTF. CDR3 sequence (DNA): TGTGCCAGCAGTGAATGGGGGCCTAACTATGGCTACACCTTC.

This chain links TRBV7-6 with TRBJ1-1; TRBD1 matches 9 bases. Trimming took 5 bases from V and 14 from J; bases not matched to a gene: 6. Germline CDR1 reads SGHVS; CDR2 reads FNYEAQ. The CDR3 spans 11 residues. The CDR3 nucleotides are TGTGCCAGCAGCCCGGGGACAGGGAGGTTCTTT. It specifies CASSPGTGRFF.

This clonotype was recorded at least ten times. The genes are TRBV20-1 and TRBJ2-7, with 7 bases aligning to TRBD1. CDR1 and CDR2 from the germline V gene are DFQATT and SNEGSKA (reference sequence). V lost 4 bases, J lost 0 bases, and 6 bases stayed unmatched. CDR3 length: 14 amino acids. CDR3 sequence reads: CSATKGALSYEQYF. In DNA, the CDR3 is TGCAGTGCTACTAAGGGGGCCCTCTCCTACGAGCAGTACTTC.

The chain has TRBV7-3 and TRBJ2-1; D tentatively fits TRBD1 or TRBD2 (5 bases each). Trimming took 3 bases from V and 1 from J, leaving 10 bases between them. Germline V gives CDR1 SGHTA, CDR2 FQGTGA. This CDR3 is built from 15 residues. The CDR3 nucleotides are TGTGCCAGCAGCTTCCGGGACCAATCCTACAATGAGCAGTTCTTC. Translation: CASSFRDQSYNEQFF. The entire variable domain, with the rest obtained from reference TRBV7-3 and TRBJ2-1, is as follows: GAGVSQTPSNKVTEKGKYVELRCDPISGHTALYWYRQSLGQGPEFLIYFQGTGAADDSGLPNDRFFAVRPEGSVSTLKIQRTERGDSAVYLCASSFRDQSYNEQFFGPGTRLTVL.